This entry is about one TCR beta chain. The PCR employed 60 Vbeta primers together with 13 Jbeta primers. Method: immunoSEQ multiplex PCR; TCRdb's copy keeps in-frame clones and lacks some. The sample includes 170,000 or so clones, 84% seen only once; the top ten take under 5%. The record originates from a study of cytomegalovirus exposure and HLA in healthy donors. The CDR3 runs 16 residues. V shed 2 bases and J shed 3 bases, with 17 bases lying between them. From germline, CDR1 is MDHEN and CDR2 SYDVKM. The chain carries TRBV28 and TRBJ2-7; weak D call: TRBD1 (6 bases). This TCR came from a man between 18 and 35 years old in good health and CMV-seronegative. The sample comprised PBMCs. CDR3 bases: TGTGCCAGCAGTTTAGCAAGATCGGGACACAACTACGAGCAGTACTTC. It translates to CASSLARSGHNYEQYF.